Following are 17 T cell receptor beta chains from one sample sequenced in a study of blood T cells in healthy people across ages. Primers used in a second PCR of roughly 7 to 12 cycles were a sample-barcoded 5' primer and a J-beta primer mix. TCRdb independently ran MiXCR on the 5' RACE reads; one entry per CDR3 protein. Of about 780,000 distinct CDR3 sequences in the sample, less than 60% were seen once. The source material was blood. The origin of the receptors is a man at least 80 years old in good health.

The V call is TRBV7-2, the J call TRBJ1-1, with no clear D. The CDR3 has 15 residues. Trimming pared 1 base from V and 1 base from J, leaving 10 bases between. From germline, CDR1 is SGHTA and CDR2 FQGNSA. CDR3 bases: TGTGCCAGCAGCTTAGATCGGGGTGGGAACACTGAAGCTTTCTTT. Its translation: CASSLDRGGNTEAFF. Full variable domain (outside the CDR3, taken from reference TRBV7-2 and TRBJ1-1): GAGVSQSPSNKVTEKGKDVELRCDPISGHTALYWYRQSLGQGLEFLIYFQGNSAPDKSGLPSDRFSAERTGGSVSTLTIQRTQQEDSAVYLCASSLDRGGNTEAFFGQGTRLTVV.

The V call is TRBV20-1, the J call TRBJ1-2, with a possible D match to TRBD1 (5 bases). Germline V gene lookup returns CDR1 DFQATT and CDR2 SNEGSKA (reference sequence). V lost 0 bases to trimming and J lost 3 bases, with 8 bases between them. The CDR3 totals 13 residues. CDR3 loop: CSARDPGYYGYTF. CDR3 nucleotides: TGCAGTGCTAGAGATCCAGGGTACTATGGCTACACCTTC.

This clonotype was seen only a few times. The chain is built from TRBV29-1 and TRBJ1-2; D uncertain. CDR3 size: 13 residues. Trimming shortened V by 3 bases and J by 4 bases, and 12 bases separated the two germline ends. In germline, CDR1 is SQVTM, CDR2 ANQGSEA. CDR3 region: CSVDAWGGYGYTF. The CDR3, as DNA: TGCAGCGTTGATGCGTGGGGAGGCTATGGCTACACCTTC.

CDR3 bases: TGTGCCATCAGTGAAGAAGGAGTGGGGAGCTCCTACAATGAGCAGTTCTTC. This translates into CAISEEGVGSSYNEQFF. J is TRBJ2-1 and V is TRBV10-3; TRBD2 is a possible D gene (5 bases). Germline lookup yields CDR1 ENHRY and CDR2 SYGVKD. The CDR3 is 17 amino acids. V dropped 3 bases and J dropped 0 bases, with 15 bases sitting between them.

This clonotype was detected only a few times. J is TRBJ2-7 and V is TRBV20-1; no clear D. Trimming pared 4 bases from V and 6 bases from J, leaving 13 bases between. This CDR3 contains 12 residues. Germline assignment: CDR1 DFQATT and CDR2 SNEGSKA (reference sequence). In nucleotides, the CDR3 is TGCAGTGCTACCAAACCGAGCTCCGAGCAGTACTTC. Translating gives CSATKPSSEQYF.

This clonotype was counted many times. This chain connects TRBV29-1 to TRBJ2-3, with TRBD2 identical over 9 bases. V trimming: 5 bases; J trimming: 0 bases; junction bases outside the gene matches: 6. CDR1 is SQVTM and CDR2 is ANQGSEA in the germline V gene. CDR3 length: 15 amino acids. CDR3 loop: CSVRRTSESTDTQYF. The DNA for the CDR3 is TGCAGCGTTCGCCGGACTAGCGAGAGCACAGATACGCAGTATTTT.

The CDR3 loop is CASSPEGSGFINEQFF. CDR3 DNA: TGCGCCAGCAGCCCGGAGGGTAGCGGATTCATTAATGAGCAGTTCTTC. This rearrangement joins TRBV5-1 to TRBJ2-1; D is possibly TRBD2 (6 bases). Germline V lookup: CDR1 SGHRS, CDR2 YFSETQ. The CDR3 is 16 amino acids. V dropped 4 bases and J dropped 7 bases, with 21 bases sitting between them.

The chain has TRBV5-1 and TRBJ2-7; 7 bases fit TRBD1. V was clipped by 1 base and J by 4 bases; unmatched bases: 5. The CDR3 extends over 14 amino acids. CDR1 SGHRS and CDR2 YFSETQ come from the germline V gene. The CDR3 here is CASSLPTGQYEQYF. DNA for the CDR3: TGCGCCAGCAGCTTGCCGACAGGGCAATACGAGCAGTACTTC.

Worth noting for this clonotype: With a much larger clone just one base away, this may be a read error. The chain joins TRBV29-1 to TRBJ2-7; D unclear. In germline, CDR1 is SQVTM, CDR2 ANQGSEA. This CDR3 is 13 amino acids long. In DNA, the CDR3 is TGCAGCGCTGAAGATCGTTCCGCCTACGAGCAGTACTTC. The encoded protein is CSAEDRSAYEQYF.

V gene TRBV3-1 combines with J gene TRBJ2-5; 12 bases are shared with TRBD2. The germline CDR1 and CDR2 sequences are LGHDT and YNNKEL (reference sequence). The CDR3 spans 16 residues. V dropped 4 bases and J dropped 11; count of bases not matched to a gene: 14. The CDR3: CASSPRTSGASGEQYF. In DNA, the CDR3 is TGTGCCAGCAGCCCCCGGACTAGCGGGGCCTCCGGTGAGCAGTACTTC.

This chain links TRBV2 with TRBJ2-4, with D perhaps TRBD2 (6 bases). The CDR3 is 14 amino acids. Trimming removed 4 bases from V and 0 bases from J, with 7 bases in between. The germline V gene has CDR1 SNHLY and CDR2 FYNNEI. The CDR3 DNA reads TGTGCCAGCAGTGTGGGACTAGCCAAAAACATTCAGTACTTC. As protein: CASSVGLAKNIQYF. The full variable domain, its missing parts supplied by reference TRBV2 and TRBJ2-4, is EPEVTQTPSHQVTQMGQEVILRCVPISNHLYFYWYRQILGQKVEFLVSFYNNEISEKSEIFDDQFSVERPDGSNFTLKIRSTKLEDSAMYFCASSVGLAKNIQYFGAGTRLSVL.

The CDR3 DNA follows: TGTGCCAGCAGCGTGAGTACGGGGAGGTCTCAGTTCTTC. It translates to CASSVSTGRSQFF. The chain joins TRBV11-2 to TRBJ2-1, with D tentatively TRBD2 (6 bases). Germline V CDR1 and CDR2: SGHAT, FQNNGV. The V end was cut by 5 bases, the J end by 13 bases, with 18 bases between. The CDR3 loop spans 13 amino acids.

This clonotype was seen only a few times. This sequence joins TRBV7-2 and TRBJ2-1; TRBD2 is a possible D gene (6 bases). CDR1 and CDR2 from the germline V gene are SGHTA and FQGNSA. The V and J ends lost 2 bases and 4 bases respectively, with 15 bases between them. CDR3 length equals 16 residues. The CDR3 protein is CASSLSYGSAYNEQFF. The CDR3 DNA follows: TGTGCCAGCAGCTTAAGCTACGGGAGCGCGTACAATGAGCAGTTCTTC. The full variable domain, with the rest looked up from reference TRBV7-2 and TRBJ2-1, is GAGVSQSPSNKVTEKGKDVELRCDPISGHTALYWYRQSLGQGLEFLIYFQGNSAPDKSGLPSDRFSAERTGGSVSTLTIQRTQQEDSAVYLCASSLSYGSAYNEQFFGPGTRLTVL.

This sequence joins TRBV30 and TRBJ1-5, with 9 bases lining up with TRBD1. V trimming: 1 base; J trimming: 2 bases; junction bases outside the gene matches: 0. Germline assignment: CDR1 GTSNPN and CDR2 SVGIG (reference sequence). The CDR3 extends over 14 amino acids. The CDR3: CAWSGTGGNQPQHF. In DNA, the CDR3 is TGTGCCTGGAGTGGGACAGGGGGCAATCAGCCCCAGCATTTT.

V usage is TRBV20-1 and J usage is TRBJ2-5; maybe TRBD2 (5 bases). This CDR3 is 15 amino acids long. The V gene's germline CDR1 is DFQATT and CDR2 SNEGSKA (reference sequence). The V gene lost 5 bases and the J gene lost 1 base, with 17 bases spanning the gap. The CDR3 DNA reads as TGCAGTGCTGGAAGCCGGCGGGCAACCCAAGAGACCCAGTACTTC. This gives the protein CSAGSRRATQETQYF.

The J gene is TRBJ2-7, the V gene TRBV20-1; 9 positions match TRBD1. Trimming at V came to 6 bases and at J to 0 bases, leaving 6 bases not matched to a gene. The CDR3 length is 14 residues. Germline CDR1 reads DFQATT; CDR2 reads SNEGSKA (reference sequence). The CDR3 is CSALQGADSYEQYF. The CDR3 bases are TGCAGTGCGTTACAGGGGGCCGACTCCTACGAGCAGTACTTC.

J is TRBJ2-1 and V is TRBV29-1, with D uncertain. Germline CDR1 SQVTM, CDR2 ANQGSEA. CDR3 length: 14 residues. Trimming cost V 7 bases and J 0 bases, with 13 bases left between them. The CDR3 DNA sequence: TGCAGCGGGATTGGTCCGATCTCCTACAATGAGCAGTTCTTC. Translating it yields CSGIGPISYNEQFF.